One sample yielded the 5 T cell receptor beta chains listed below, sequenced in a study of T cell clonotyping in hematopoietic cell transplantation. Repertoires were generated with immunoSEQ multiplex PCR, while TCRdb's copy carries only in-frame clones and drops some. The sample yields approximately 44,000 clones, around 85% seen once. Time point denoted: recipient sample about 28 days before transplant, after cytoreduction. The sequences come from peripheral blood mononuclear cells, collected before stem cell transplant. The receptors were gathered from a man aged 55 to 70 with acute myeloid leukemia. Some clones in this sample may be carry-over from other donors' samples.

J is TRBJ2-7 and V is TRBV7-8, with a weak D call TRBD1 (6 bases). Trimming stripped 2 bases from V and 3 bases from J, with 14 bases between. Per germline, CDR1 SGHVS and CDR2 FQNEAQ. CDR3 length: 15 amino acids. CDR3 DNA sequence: TGTGCCAGCAGCTTAATGACAGGTGGCTACTACGAGCAGTACTTC. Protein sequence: CASSLMTGGYYEQYF.

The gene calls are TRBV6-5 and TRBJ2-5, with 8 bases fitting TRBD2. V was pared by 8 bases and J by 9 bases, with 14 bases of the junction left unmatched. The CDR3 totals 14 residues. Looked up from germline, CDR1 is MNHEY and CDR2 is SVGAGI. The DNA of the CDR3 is TGTGCCAGCGGGGTGAGCGGGGGCAACGATGCCCAGTACTTC. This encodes CASGVSGGNDAQYF.

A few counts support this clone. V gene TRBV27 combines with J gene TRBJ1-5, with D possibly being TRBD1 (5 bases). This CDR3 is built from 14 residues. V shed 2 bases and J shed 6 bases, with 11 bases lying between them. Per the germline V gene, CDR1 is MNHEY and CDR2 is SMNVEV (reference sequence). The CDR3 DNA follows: TGTGCCAGCAGTTTAAAGGGGAGAACTCAGCCCCAGCATTTT. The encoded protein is CASSLKGRTQPQHF.

CDR3 bases: TGTGCCAGCAGCCCCCGGACAGGGGGAAATGAAAAACTGTTTTTT. Translating gives CASSPRTGGNEKLFF. This rearrangement joins TRBV5-4 to TRBJ1-4; 10 nucleotides line up with TRBD1. Germline CDR1 and CDR2: SGHNT and YYREEE (reference sequence). The CDR3 is made up of 15 amino acids. V lost 4 bases, J lost 5 bases, and 5 bases stayed unmatched.

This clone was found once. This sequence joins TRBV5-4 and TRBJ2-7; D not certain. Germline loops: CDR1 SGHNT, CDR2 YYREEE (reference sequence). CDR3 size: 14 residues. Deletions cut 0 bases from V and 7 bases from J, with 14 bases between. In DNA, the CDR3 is TGTGCCAGCAGCTTGGGTACCCCCTTTGGGGAGCAGTACTTC. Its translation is CASSLGTPFGEQYF. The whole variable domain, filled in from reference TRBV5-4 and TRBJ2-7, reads ETGVTQSPTHLIKTRGQQVTLRCSSQSGHNTVSWYQQALGQGPQFIFQYYREEENGRGNFPPRFSGLQFPNYSSELNVNALELDDSALYLCASSLGTPFGEQYFGPGTRLTVT.